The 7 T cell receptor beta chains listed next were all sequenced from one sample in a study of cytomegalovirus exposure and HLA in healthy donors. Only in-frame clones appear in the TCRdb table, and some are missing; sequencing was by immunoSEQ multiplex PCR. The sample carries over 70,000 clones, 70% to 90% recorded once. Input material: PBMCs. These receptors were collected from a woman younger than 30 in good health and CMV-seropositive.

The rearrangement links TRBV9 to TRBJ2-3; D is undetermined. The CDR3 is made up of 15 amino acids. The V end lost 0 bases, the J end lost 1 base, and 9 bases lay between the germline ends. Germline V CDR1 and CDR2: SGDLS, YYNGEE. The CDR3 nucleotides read TGTGCCAGCAGCGTAGCTGATGGAGGCACAGATACGCAGTATTTT. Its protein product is CASSVADGGTDTQYF.

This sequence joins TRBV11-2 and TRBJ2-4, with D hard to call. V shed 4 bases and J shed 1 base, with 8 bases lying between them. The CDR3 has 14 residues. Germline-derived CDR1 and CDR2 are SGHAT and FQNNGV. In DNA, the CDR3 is TGTGCCAGCAGCTCCGTCGGGGCCAAAAACATTCAGTACTTC. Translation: CASSSVGAKNIQYF.

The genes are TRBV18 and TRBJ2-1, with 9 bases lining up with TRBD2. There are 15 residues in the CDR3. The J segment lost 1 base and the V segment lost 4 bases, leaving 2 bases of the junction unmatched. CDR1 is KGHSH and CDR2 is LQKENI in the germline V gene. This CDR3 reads CASSLTSGSYNEQFF. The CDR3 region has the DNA TGTGCCAGCTCACTGACTAGCGGATCCTACAATGAGCAGTTCTTC.

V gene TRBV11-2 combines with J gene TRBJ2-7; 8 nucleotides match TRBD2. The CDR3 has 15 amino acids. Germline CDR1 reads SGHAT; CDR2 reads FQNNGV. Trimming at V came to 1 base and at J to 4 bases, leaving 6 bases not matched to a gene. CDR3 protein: CASSLAGGPVYEQYF. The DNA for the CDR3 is TGTGCCAGCAGCTTAGCGGGGGGGCCGGTGTACGAGCAGTACTTC.

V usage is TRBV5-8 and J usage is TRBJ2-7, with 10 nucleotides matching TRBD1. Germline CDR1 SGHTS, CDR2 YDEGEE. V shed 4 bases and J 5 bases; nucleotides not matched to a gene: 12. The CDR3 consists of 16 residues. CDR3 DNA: TGTGCCAGCAGCGGCCGGTGGGGACAGGGGAAACACGAGCAGTACTTC. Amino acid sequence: CASSGRWGQGKHEQYF.

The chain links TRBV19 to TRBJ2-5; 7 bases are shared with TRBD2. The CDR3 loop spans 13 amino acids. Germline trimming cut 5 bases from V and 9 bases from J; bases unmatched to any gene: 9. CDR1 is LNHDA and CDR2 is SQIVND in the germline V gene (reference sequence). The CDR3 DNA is TGTGCCAGTAGTCAAACACCGGCGGGGGCCCAGTACTTC. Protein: CASSQTPAGAQYF.

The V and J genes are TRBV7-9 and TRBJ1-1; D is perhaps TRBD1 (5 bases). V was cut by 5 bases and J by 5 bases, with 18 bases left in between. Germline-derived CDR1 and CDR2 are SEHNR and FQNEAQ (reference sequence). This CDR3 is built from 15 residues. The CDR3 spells CASSPGRGVGTEAFF. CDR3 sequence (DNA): TGTGCCAGCAGCCCAGGACGGGGGGTGGGAACTGAAGCTTTCTTT.